Listed here are 31 T cell receptor beta chains from one sample, sequenced in a study of T cells in Graves' hyperthyroidism and ophthalmopathy. TCR beta CDR3 regions were amplified from RNA transcripts. With the HTBI primer set, the TCR CDR3 went through a first round of RT-PCR. TCRdb reprocessed the multiplex PCR reads with MiXCR, giving one entry per CDR3 protein. The data show fewer than 550,000 distinct CDR3 sequences, less than 20% seen once. Sequenced: blood. The receptors were sampled from a woman in her late teens or twenties with Graves' hyperthyroidism.

The rearrangement uses TRBV3-1 and TRBJ2-2; 11 bases agree with TRBD2. The CDR3 contains 17 residues. The trim removed 4 bases at V and 0 bases at J, leaving 4 bases unmatched. Per germline, CDR1 LGHDT and CDR2 YNNKEL (reference sequence). CDR3 amino acids: CASSLAGGRPNTGELFF. The DNA for the CDR3 is TGTGCCAGCAGCCTAGCGGGGGGGCGTCCGAACACCGGGGAGCTGTTTTTT.

This chain uses TRBV28 with TRBJ2-7, with D possibly being TRBD1 (5 bases). The V end lost 10 bases, the J end lost 6 bases, and 22 bases lay between the germline ends. The CDR3 totals 14 residues. Per germline, CDR1 MDHEN and CDR2 SYDVKM. The CDR3 here is CATARQLHRSEQYF. The CDR3 coding sequence is TGTGCCACCGCCAGACAGCTCCACCGAAGCGAGCAGTACTTC.

V and J are TRBV19 and TRBJ2-7; 11 positions agree with TRBD1. Germline CDR1 LNHDA, CDR2 SQIVND (reference sequence). The CDR3 is made up of 15 amino acids. After removal of 6 bases from V and 2 bases from J, the junction contained 6 bases not matched to a gene. Here the CDR3 reads CASSMPGQGAYEQYF. The CDR3 coding sequence is TGTGCCAGTAGCATGCCGGGACAGGGGGCCTACGAGCAGTACTTC.

The rearrangement links TRBV7-2 to TRBJ2-7; unclear D gene. The CDR3 has 12 amino acids. The germline V gene has CDR1 SGHTA and CDR2 FQGNSA. V shed 5 bases and J shed 2 bases, with 7 bases lying between them. CDR3 DNA sequence: TGTGCCAGCAGCCCCACAGCCTACGAGCAGTACGTC. It yields the protein CASSPTAYEQYV.

This clonotype was seen many times. The junction does not match germline at one end; this may be a read error. The chain links TRBV5-1 to TRBJ2-7; TRBD1 aligns across 9 bases. Germline-derived CDR1 and CDR2 are SGHRS and YFSETQ. The CDR3 is 14 residues long. CDR3 DNA: TGTGCCAGCAGCTTACAGGGGGCCTCCTACGAGCAGTACTTC. Translated, it gives CASSLQGASYEQYF. Full variable domain (outside the CDR3, taken from reference TRBV5-1 and TRBJ2-7): KAGVTQTPRYLIKTRGQQVTLSCSPISGHRSVSWYQQTPGQGLQFLFEYFSETQRNKGNFPGRFSGRQFSNSRSEMNVSTLELGDSALYLCASSLQGASYEQYFGPGTRLTVT.

This clonotype was detected ten times or more. This rearrangement joins TRBV20-1 to TRBJ1-1, with D tentatively TRBD1 (5 bases). CDR1 is DFQATT, CDR2 SNEGSKA, per germline (reference sequence). The CDR3 consists of 14 residues. Trimming cost V 5 bases and J 1 base, with 14 bases left between them. The CDR3 region is CSAELGAANTEAFF. In DNA, the CDR3 is TGCAGTGCTGAACTAGGGGCCGCGAACACTGAAGCTTTCTTT.

The chain joins TRBV28 to TRBJ1-5; 7 nucleotides agree with TRBD1. The germline V gene has CDR1 MDHEN and CDR2 SYDVKM. The CDR3 consists of 16 residues. V trimming: 5 bases; J trimming: 0 bases; junction bases outside the gene matches: 7. The CDR3 loop is CASSIQQGNSNQPQHF. Here the CDR3 DNA reads TGTGCCAGCAGTATCCAACAGGGGAATAGCAATCAGCCCCAGCATTTT.

This CDR3 is CSARPKQTQYF. CDR3 nucleotide sequence: TGCAGTGCTAGACCAAAGCAGACCCAGTACTTC. The V gene is TRBV20-1, the J gene TRBJ2-5; no reliable D call. Trimming shortened V by 2 bases and J by 6 bases, and 7 bases separated the two germline ends. The CDR3 length is 11 residues. The germline gives CDR1 DFQATT, CDR2 SNEGSKA (reference sequence).

This clonotype was seen at least ten times. This chain links TRBV7-2 with TRBJ1-6; D gene unclear. Trimming took 2 bases from V and 5 from J, leaving 7 bases between them. The length of the CDR3 is 14 residues. Germline-derived CDR1 and CDR2 are SGHTA and FQGNSA. This CDR3 reads CASSLTRNNSPLHF. The CDR3, as DNA: TGTGCCAGCAGCTTAACCCGGAATAATTCACCCCTCCACTTT.

V gene TRBV19 combines with J gene TRBJ2-6; 9 bases fit TRBD1. The V segment lost 8 bases and the J segment 2 bases; nucleotides outside the gene matches: 4. Germline V CDR1 and CDR2: LNHDA, SQIVND (reference sequence). This CDR3 contains 15 residues. The CDR3 spells CASWTGEPGANVLTF. In DNA, the CDR3 is TGTGCCAGTTGGACAGGGGAACCTGGGGCCAACGTCCTGACTTTC.

This clonotype was seen a few times. The chain uses TRBV20-1 and TRBJ2-7; 8 positions match TRBD1. The junction had 14 bases not matched to a gene; V was cut back by 3 bases and J by 4 bases. Germline V lookup: CDR1 DFQATT, CDR2 SNEGSKA (reference sequence). The CDR3 is made up of 16 amino acids. CDR3 bases: TGCAGTGCTAGTGGCTCTTTAGGACAGGGCCTGTACGAGCAGTACTTC. Its protein is CSASGSLGQGLYEQYF.

This clonotype was found many times. The J gene is TRBJ1-2, the V gene TRBV7-9; 9 bases are a match to TRBD1. CDR3 length: 17 residues. V gave up 5 bases and J gave up 6 bases; unmatched junction bases: 16. Germline lookup yields CDR1 SEHNR and CDR2 FQNEAQ (reference sequence). The CDR3 coding sequence is TGTGCCAGCAGCCCAAAACTTGGACAGGGGCATTCAAATGGCTACACCTTC. Encoded protein: CASSPKLGQGHSNGYTF. Together with reference TRBV7-9 and TRBJ1-2, the CDR3 gives the full variable domain: DTGVSQNPRHKITKRGQNVTFRCDPISEHNRLYWYRQTLGQGPEFLTYFQNEAQLEKSRLLSDRFSAERPKGSFSTLEIQRTEQGDSAMYLCASSPKLGQGHSNGYTFGSGTRLTVV.

Ten or more counts support this clonotype. The chain joins TRBV5-1 to TRBJ2-7, with D tentatively TRBD2 (5 bases). Germline lookup yields CDR1 SGHRS and CDR2 YFSETQ. V lost 0 bases and J 5 bases, leaving 15 bases between the germline ends. The CDR3 extends over 15 amino acids. CDR3 residues: CASSLAGDLSHEQYF. The CDR3 nucleotides read TGCGCCAGCAGCTTGGCCGGGGATCTCAGCCACGAGCAGTACTTC.

In its sample, this clonotype was seen many times. The rearrangement uses TRBV20-1 and TRBJ2-3; D uncertain. CDR3 size: 12 residues. From germline, CDR1 is DFQATT and CDR2 SNEGSKA (reference sequence). The CDR3 reads CSGVLRTDTQYF. The CDR3 DNA sequence: TGCAGCGGTGTCCTGCGGACAGATACGCAGTATTTT.

The gene calls are TRBV19 and TRBJ1-1; TRBD1 is a possible D gene (6 bases). The CDR3 spans 15 residues. Germline V lookup: CDR1 LNHDA, CDR2 SQIVND (reference sequence). Trimming took off 7 bases at V and 2 bases at J, with 17 bases between the two ends. CDR3 amino acids: CASTNLGGANTEAFF. CDR3 DNA: TGTGCCAGTACGAACTTGGGGGGCGCAAACACTGAAGCTTTCTTT.

This clonotype appeared many times. V gene TRBV28 combines with J gene TRBJ1-1, with TRBD1 as a possible D gene (6 bases). The CDR3 spans 13 residues. V shed 4 bases and J shed 0 bases, with 6 bases lying between them. CDR1 and CDR2 (germline): MDHEN, SYDVKM. CDR3 bases: TGTGCCAGCAGTTACAGGGTGAACACTGAAGCTTTCTTT. Translated: CASSYRVNTEAFF.

Ten or more counts support this clonotype. The J gene is TRBJ1-6, the V gene TRBV6-1; 8 bases line up with TRBD1. The CDR3 consists of 17 residues. Germline V lookup: CDR1 MNHNS, CDR2 SASEGT. Germline trimming cut 6 bases from V and 1 base from J; bases unmatched to any gene: 8. CDR3 protein: CASSFGQGVSYNSPLHF. In DNA form, the CDR3 reads TGTGCCAGCAGCTTCGGACAGGGTGTGTCCTATAATTCACCCCTCCACTTT.

This rearrangement joins TRBV6-2 or TRBV6-3 to TRBJ1-5, with 7 bases lining up with TRBD1. The V and J ends lost 2 bases and 7 bases, in that order; junction bases with no gene match: 2. This CDR3 has 13 residues. In germline, CDR1 is MNHEY, CDR2 SVGEGT. The CDR3: CASSYEGGQPQHF. CDR3 sequence (DNA): TGTGCCAGCAGTTACGAAGGGGGCCAGCCCCAGCATTTT.

This clonotype was counted many times. This rearrangement joins TRBV3-1 to TRBJ1-2; D may be TRBD1 (5 bases). The CDR3 length is 13 residues. Germline CDR1 LGHDT, CDR2 YNNKEL (reference sequence). V lost 4 bases and J lost 4, with 10 bases in between. DNA of the CDR3: TGTGCCAGCAGCCGCGGACAAACCTATGGCTACACCTTC. This encodes CASSRGQTYGYTF.

This clonotype was recorded many times. The chain joins TRBV6-5 to TRBJ1-1; TRBD1 matches at 7 bases. The length of the CDR3 is 15 residues. V shed 0 bases, J shed 0 bases, and the junction held 1 base outside the gene matches. Germline V CDR1 and CDR2: MNHEY, SVGAGI. CDR3 in DNA: TGTGCCAGCAGTTACTCGGGACAGCTGAACACTGAAGCTTTCTTT. Translated, it gives CASSYSGQLNTEAFF.

The table lists this clonotype with many counts. The chain couples TRBV5-1 to TRBJ2-7; D is uncertain. The CDR3 is 13 residues long. V was trimmed by 2 bases and J by 0 bases, leaving 6 bases between them. Germline CDR1 is SGHRS and CDR2 is YFSETQ. CDR3 nucleotides: TGCGCCAGCAGCTTCTCAAGCTCCTACGAGCAGTACTTC. It translates to CASSFSSSYEQYF.

This clonotype was observed a few times. This rearrangement joins TRBV20-1 to TRBJ1-3, with D perhaps matching TRBD1 (6 bases). In germline, CDR1 is DFQATT, CDR2 SNEGSKA (reference sequence). Trimming removed 7 bases from V and 0 bases from J, with 16 bases in between. The CDR3 is made up of 15 amino acids. The CDR3 protein is CSVGRTAHSGNTIYF. CDR3 bases: TGCAGTGTCGGTCGGACAGCCCACTCTGGAAACACCATATATTTT.

The CDR3 loop is CASSERLAGGTQYF. The CDR3 DNA reads TGCGCCAGCAGTGAGAGGCTAGCGGGGGGAACCCAGTACTTC. V usage is TRBV10-2 and J usage is TRBJ2-5, with 11 bases matching TRBD2. Germline CDR1 reads WSHSY; CDR2 reads SAAADI. CDR3 length: 14 residues. The junction had 4 bases not matched to a gene; V was cut back by 2 bases and J by 8 bases.

This clonotype was seen many times. V gene TRBV28 combines with J gene TRBJ2-5, with D possibly TRBD2 on 5 matching bases. V was clipped by 3 bases and J by 5 bases, with 16 bases between them. This CDR3 is 15 amino acids long. Germline values: CDR1 MDHEN, CDR2 SYDVKM. The CDR3 loop is CASSFVGGPGETQYF. CDR3 coding DNA: TGTGCCAGCAGTTTCGTCGGCGGCCCGGGGGAGACCCAGTACTTC.

This clonotype was counted at least ten times. The rearrangement joins TRBV7-9 to TRBJ2-7; D is ambiguous. Between the trimmed V and J ends, which lost 5 bases and 5 bases, there was a span of 13 bases. Per the germline V gene, CDR1 is SEHNR and CDR2 is FQNEAQ (reference sequence). CDR3 length: 13 residues. The CDR3 DNA follows: TGTGCCAGCAGCCCTCGCCACACTCACGAGCAGTACTTC. Its protein is CASSPRHTHEQYF. The full variable domain, with the rest looked up from reference TRBV7-9 and TRBJ2-7, is DTGVSQNPRHKITKRGQNVTFRCDPISEHNRLYWYRQTLGQGPEFLTYFQNEAQLEKSRLLSDRFSAERPKGSFSTLEIQRTEQGDSAMYLCASSPRHTHEQYFGPGTRLTVT.

This clonotype was counted between two and nine times. The chain employs TRBV12-3 or TRBV12-4 and TRBJ2-6; TRBD1 is a possible D gene (5 bases). V was clipped by 5 bases and J by 0 bases, with 8 bases between them. This CDR3 region has 15 residues. In DNA, the CDR3 is TGTGCCAGCAGTACCCAGGGCTCTGGGGCCAACGTCCTGACTTTC. It translates to CASSTQGSGANVLTF.

This clonotype was observed many times. This chain connects TRBV7-2 to TRBJ2-7; no clear D. This CDR3 has 16 amino acids. V was clipped by 1 base and J by 0 bases, with 13 bases between them. Germline V lookup: CDR1 SGHTA, CDR2 FQGNSA. In nucleotides, the CDR3 is TGTGCCAGCAGCTTAGGACTTCTTGGCAGCTCCTACGAGCAGTACTTC. Protein product: CASSLGLLGSSYEQYF.

Many counts were recorded for this clonotype. The chain is built from TRBV6-2 or TRBV6-3 and TRBJ1-5, with D perhaps TRBD1 (5 bases). CDR1 is MNHEY, CDR2 SVGEGT, per germline. This CDR3 region has 14 residues. Deletions cut 0 bases from V and 9 bases from J, with 12 bases between. The CDR3 DNA follows: TGTGCCAGCAGTTACTCAAGGGGAGGAACGCCCCAGCATTTT. Protein sequence: CASSYSRGGTPQHF.

The rearrangement uses TRBV6-2 or TRBV6-3 and TRBJ2-6; D is possibly TRBD2 (6 bases). The ends were cut back, 6 bases at V and 3 bases at J, with 21 bases in the middle. Germline V gene data show CDR1 as MNHEY and CDR2 as SVGEGT. The CDR3 totals 18 residues. The CDR3 nucleotides read TGTGCCAGCAGCCGCTACCCGGGACGAGCGGGTGGGGCCAACGTCCTGACTTTC. This codes for CASSRYPGRAGGANVLTF.

With regard to this clonotype: A much larger clone differs by one base, so this may be a read error. The rearrangement joins TRBV7-8 to TRBJ2-1; 8 bases are shared with TRBD2. The CDR3 sequence is 13 residues long. V shed 5 bases, J shed 10 bases, and the junction held 7 bases outside the gene matches. Germline lookup yields CDR1 SGHVS and CDR2 FQNEAQ. DNA for the CDR3: TGTGCCAGCAGCGAAATCTTAGCGGGGGAGCAGTTCTTC. Its translation: CASSEILAGEQFF.

This clonotype appeared many times. The chain employs TRBV4-2 and TRBJ1-1, with D possibly matching TRBD1 (5 bases). The CDR3 is 16 amino acids. The germline V gene has CDR1 LGHNA and CDR2 YNFKEQ. Trimming cost V 0 bases and J 0 bases, with 11 bases left between them. The CDR3 nucleotides are TGTGCCAGCAGCCAAGATGGGAGGGGCGTGAACACTGAAGCTTTCTTT. It is translated as CASSQDGRGVNTEAFF.